What follows are 30 T cell receptor beta chains derived from one specimen sequenced in a study of T cells in localized non-small cell lung cancer. Profiled with immunoSEQ multiplex PCR; TCRdb holds only in-frame clones, not every one. This sample has 1,500 to 2,000 clones, with about 29% found just once. This sample comprised normal lung tissue next to the tumor, obtained before any cancer treatment. Source of these receptors: a male donor at least 60 years old with stage I squamous cell lung carcinoma.

This clone was detected only a few times. This chain uses TRBV19 with TRBJ2-2; D may correspond to TRBD1 or TRBD2 (6 bases each). This CDR3 is 14 amino acids long. Germline-derived CDR1 and CDR2 are LNHDA and SQIVND (reference sequence). V lost 7 bases to trimming and J lost 4 bases, with 13 bases between them. The CDR3 region has the DNA TGTGCCAGTAACCCGGGGGCGGGCACCGGGGAGCTGTTTTTT. Amino acids: CASNPGAGTGELFF.

This clone has only a few counts. The chain links TRBV18 to TRBJ2-1, with D perhaps matching TRBD1 (5 bases). V shed 1 base and J shed 4 bases, with 8 bases lying between them. From germline, CDR1 is KGHSH and CDR2 LQKENI. CDR3 length equals 14 residues. The DNA of the CDR3 is TGTGCCAGCTCACCACGCGACAGTTACAATGAGCAGTTCTTC. Protein product: CASSPRDSYNEQFF.

V is TRBV29-1 and J is TRBJ1-4; D might be TRBD1 (5 bases). The CDR3 contains 13 residues. The germline gives CDR1 SQVTM, CDR2 ANQGSEA. Trimming removed 7 bases from V and 8 bases from J, with 17 bases in between. The CDR3 loop reads CSGFDSSDEKLFF. In nucleotides, the CDR3 is TGCAGCGGGTTCGACAGCTCAGACGAAAAACTGTTTTTT. Variable domain in full (rest from reference TRBV29-1 and TRBJ1-4): SAVISQKPSRDICQRGTSLTIQCQVDSQVTMMFWYRQQPGQSLTLIATANQGSEATYESGFVIDKFPISRPNLTFSTLTVSNMSPEDSSIYLCSGFDSSDEKLFFGSGTQLSVL.

The chain has TRBV11-3 and TRBJ2-5; D unresolved. The CDR3 runs 16 residues. CDR1 SGHNT and CDR2 YENEEA come from the germline V gene. V lost 0 bases to trimming and J lost 4 bases, with 15 bases between them. CDR3 DNA: TGTGCCAGCAGCTTAGACGCCTTTTCAGTAGCAGAGACCCAGTACTTC. The encoded protein is CASSLDAFSVAETQYF.

The sample holds a few counts of this clone. The V gene is TRBV11-3, the J gene TRBJ2-5, with 13 bases matching TRBD2. Trimming at V came to 3 bases and at J to 5 bases, leaving 12 bases not matched to a gene. Germline V lookup: CDR1 SGHNT, CDR2 YENEEA. The CDR3 has 18 residues. Written as DNA, the CDR3 is TGTGCCAGCAGCTTGGATGGGGGACTAGCGGGATTTGGCGAGACCCAGTACTTC. Translating it yields CASSLDGGLAGFGETQYF.

This clone rates as large (0.1 to 1%). The genes are TRBV11-3 and TRBJ2-1; TRBD2 aligns across 13 bases. The trim removed 3 bases at V and 0 bases at J, leaving 11 bases unmatched. This CDR3 has 20 residues. The germline gives CDR1 SGHNT, CDR2 YENEEA. The CDR3 nucleotides read TGTGCCAGCAGCTTCCCCGGGACTAGCGGGAACAGCCTCTCCTACAATGAGCAGTTCTTC. Residues: CASSFPGTSGNSLSYNEQFF.

The chain is built from TRBV9 and TRBJ2-2; 10 nucleotides align to TRBD1. V dropped 8 bases and J dropped 6; count of bases not matched to a gene: 1. Per germline, CDR1 SGDLS and CDR2 YYNGEE. CDR3 size: 12 residues. The CDR3 spells CASGQGAGELFF. CDR3 coding DNA: TGTGCCAGTGGACAGGGGGCCGGGGAGCTGTTTTTT.

This clone ranks as medium-sized (0.01 to 0.1%). V gene TRBV6-8 combines with J gene TRBJ1-2; D may be TRBD1 (6 bases). The CDR3 totals 15 residues. The germline V gene has CDR1 MNHGY and CDR2 SAAAGT. V was cut by 2 bases and J by 7 bases, with 17 bases left in between. The CDR3 DNA is TGTGCCAGCAGTTACGATAAACAGGGACTTTCTGGCTACACCTTC. As protein: CASSYDKQGLSGYTF.

This chain links TRBV19 with TRBJ1-1, with D hard to call. V was trimmed by 4 bases and J by 5 bases, leaving 11 bases between them. CDR1 and CDR2 from the germline V gene are LNHDA and SQIVND (reference sequence). There are 13 residues in the CDR3. In DNA form, the CDR3 reads TGTGCCAGTAGTACCGACTGGGGAACTGAAGCTTTCTTT. Translating gives CASSTDWGTEAFF.

The J gene is TRBJ2-7, the V gene TRBV2, with D uncertain. Trimming left V 0 bases short and J 5 bases short, with 8 bases between. This CDR3 is built from 13 residues. Per the germline V gene, CDR1 is SNHLY and CDR2 is FYNNEI. The CDR3 bases are TGTGCCAGCAGTGAAGCGCTTAGGAACGAGCAGTACTTC. Residues: CASSEALRNEQYF.

This clone was seen only a few times. The chain is built from TRBV6-7 and TRBJ1-1; D ambiguous. TRBV6-7 is classed as an ORF, of uncertain function. V lost 8 bases and J 4 bases, leaving 8 bases between the germline ends. The CDR3 spans 11 residues. The CDR3 nucleotides are TGTGCCAGCGTTCAAGGCACTGAAGCTTTCTTT. It translates to CASVQGTEAFF.

This clone was seen only a few times. The chain links TRBV19 to TRBJ2-7; 7 bases are shared with TRBD2. Germline CDR1 LNHDA, CDR2 SQIVND (reference sequence). V was pared by 3 bases and J by 7 bases, with 9 bases of the junction left unmatched. The length of the CDR3 is 14 residues. CDR3 region: CASSMGGIGREQYF. The CDR3 DNA is TGTGCCAGTAGTATGGGCGGGATCGGGAGGGAGCAGTACTTC.

The rearrangement joins TRBV30 to TRBJ2-1, with 7 bases lining up with TRBD2. The V gene end was trimmed by 5 bases and the J gene end by 4 bases; junction bases not matched to a gene: 11. Germline V gene data show CDR1 as GTSNPN and CDR2 as SVGIG (reference sequence). CDR3 length equals 15 residues. CDR3 sequence reads: CAWDWGEGPYNEQFF. The CDR3 DNA follows: TGTGCCTGGGACTGGGGGGAGGGCCCGTACAATGAGCAGTTCTTC. The variable domain in full, completed from reference TRBV30 and TRBJ2-1, reads SQTIHQWPATLVQPVGSPLSLECTVEGTSNPNLYWYRQAAGRGLQLLFYSVGIGQISSEVPQNLSASRPQDRQFILSSKKLLLSDSGFYLCAWDWGEGPYNEQFFGPGTRLTVL.

This chain joins TRBV15 and TRBJ2-5; D perhaps matches TRBD1 (7 bases). The length of the CDR3 is 15 residues. V lost 3 bases and J 5 bases, leaving 16 bases between the germline ends. Germline loops: CDR1 LNHNV, CDR2 YYDKDF (reference sequence). CDR3 residues: CATSRDRPGRETQYF. CDR3 DNA sequence: TGTGCCACCAGCAGGGACAGGCCTGGGAGGGAGACCCAGTACTTC. The full variable domain, rest sourced from reference TRBV15 and TRBJ2-5, is DAMVIQNPRYQVTQFGKPVTLSCSQTLNHNVMYWYQQKSSQAPKLLFHYYDKDFNNEADTPDNFQSRRPNTSFCFLDIRSPGLGDTAMYLCATSRDRPGRETQYFGPGTRLLVL.

V and J are TRBV30 and TRBJ1-2; weak D call: TRBD1 (6 bases). The V end was cut by 3 bases, the J end by 0 bases, with 17 bases between. The CDR3 sequence is 16 residues long. Germline V gene sequence: CDR1 GTSNPN, CDR2 SVGIG (reference sequence). The CDR3: CAWSHFSGEANYGYTF. The CDR3 DNA is TGTGCCTGGAGCCACTTCTCAGGGGAAGCTAACTATGGCTACACCTTC.

This clone turned up a few times. The J gene is TRBJ2-5, the V gene TRBV11-3, with 9 bases fitting TRBD1. In germline, CDR1 is SGHNT, CDR2 YENEEA. The CDR3 spans 16 residues. Trimming removed 6 bases from V and 5 bases from J; junction bases left unmatched: 13. CDR3: CASSRDRVRGKETQYF. In nucleotides, the CDR3 is TGTGCCAGCAGTCGGGACAGGGTTAGGGGCAAGGAGACCCAGTACTTC.

The chain links TRBV19 to TRBJ2-1; tentative D call: TRBD1 (6 bases). Germline V gene data show CDR1 as LNHDA and CDR2 as SQIVND (reference sequence). The CDR3 is 13 residues long. Trimming left V 4 bases short and J 9 bases short, with 13 bases between. The CDR3 reads CASSNGQFSEQFF. CDR3 nucleotides: TGTGCCAGTAGTAACGGACAGTTTAGTGAGCAGTTCTTC.

This chain links TRBV28 with TRBJ2-2; 10 nucleotides align to TRBD2. This CDR3 contains 15 residues. V shed 3 bases and J 3 bases; nucleotides not matched to a gene: 1. Germline-derived CDR1 and CDR2 are MDHEN and SYDVKM. The CDR3 loop is CASSFLAGDTGELFF. The DNA for the CDR3 is TGTGCCAGCAGTTTCCTAGCGGGGGACACCGGGGAGCTGTTTTTT.

The rearrangement uses TRBV6-8 and TRBJ1-5; a possible D gene is TRBD1 (5 bases). The germline V and J ends were trimmed by 7 bases and 3 bases, with 16 bases remaining between them. Germline V gene lookup returns CDR1 MNHGY and CDR2 SAAAGT. This CDR3 region has 15 residues. As DNA, the CDR3 is TGTGCCAGCACGCGTTCAGACAGCTACAATCAGCCCCAGCATTTT. Its protein is CASTRSDSYNQPQHF.

CDR3 in amino acids: CATSDQGRGQPQHF. As DNA, the CDR3 is TGTGCCACCAGCGACCAGGGAAGAGGGCAGCCCCAGCATTTT. This sequence joins TRBV15 and TRBJ1-5, with D maybe TRBD1 (5 bases). CDR1 LNHNV and CDR2 YYDKDF come from the germline V gene (reference sequence). V lost 5 bases to trimming and J lost 7 bases, with 15 bases between them. This CDR3 has 14 residues.

The chain joins TRBV11-3 to TRBJ2-1, with D maybe TRBD2 (5 bases). Between the trimmed V and J ends, which lost 3 bases and 4 bases, there was a span of 13 bases. The V gene's germline CDR1 is SGHNT and CDR2 YENEEA. The CDR3 totals 15 residues. The CDR3 DNA follows: TGTGCCAGCAGCTTGGTTTCCGGGGTTTACAATGAGCAGTTCTTC. Translated: CASSLVSGVYNEQFF.

By sample fraction, this clone is medium-sized. The chain has TRBV11-3 and TRBJ2-3; 10 bases fit TRBD2. The CDR3 totals 17 residues. The V segment lost 7 bases and the J segment 5 bases; nucleotides outside the gene matches: 15. Germline assignment: CDR1 SGHNT and CDR2 YENEEA. Here the CDR3 reads CASTWGAGGPIRDTQYF. The CDR3 nucleotides are TGTGCCAGCACCTGGGGAGCGGGAGGGCCAATTAGAGATACGCAGTATTTT.

The rearrangement uses TRBV30 and TRBJ1-5; 9 bases align to TRBD1. V lost 0 bases, J lost 9 bases, and 9 bases stayed unmatched. The germline V gene encodes CDR1 GTSNPN and CDR2 SVGIG (reference sequence). This CDR3 is 15 amino acids long. The CDR3 coding sequence is TGTGCCTGGAGTGTACCTCCGGGACAGGGTACGCCCCAGCATTTT. This codes for CAWSVPPGQGTPQHF.

This clone was counted between two and nine times. V is TRBV19 and J is TRBJ1-1; a weak D match, TRBD1 (6 bases). This CDR3 has 14 residues. Per the germline V gene, CDR1 is LNHDA and CDR2 is SQIVND (reference sequence). Trimming left V 4 bases short and J 0 bases short, with 9 bases between. CDR3 amino acids: CASSTTGMNTEAFF. CDR3 DNA sequence: TGTGCCAGTAGTACCACAGGGATGAACACTGAAGCTTTCTTT.

This clone is medium-sized within its sample. CDR3 sequence reads: CASSEIGLNQPQHF. The CDR3 DNA sequence: TGTGCCAGCAGTGAAATAGGACTCAATCAGCCCCAGCATTTT. J is TRBJ1-5 and V is TRBV9; D uncertain. CDR3 length: 14 residues. V lost 5 bases and J lost 3, with 12 bases in between. Germline V CDR1 and CDR2: SGDLS, YYNGEE.

This clone is deemed medium-sized. V gene TRBV11-3 combines with J gene TRBJ1-2; D possibly corresponds to TRBD1 (6 bases). In germline, CDR1 is SGHNT, CDR2 YENEEA. This CDR3 has 14 residues. Between the trimmed V and J ends, which lost 0 bases and 3 bases, there was a span of 8 bases. The CDR3 loop reads CASSLEAGDYGYTF. The CDR3 DNA reads TGTGCCAGCAGCTTAGAGGCAGGGGACTATGGCTACACCTTC.

V usage is TRBV11-3 and J usage is TRBJ2-1; TRBD1 agrees at 8 bases. Germline lookup yields CDR1 SGHNT and CDR2 YENEEA. The CDR3 has 15 residues. The V and J ends lost 3 bases and 5 bases, in that order; junction bases with no gene match: 6. CDR3 coding DNA: TGTGCCAGCAGCTTCGTAGGGACAGGTAACAATGAGCAGTTCTTC. Translating gives CASSFVGTGNNEQFF.

In DNA, the CDR3 is TGTGCCAGCAGTACGCCTTCGCCCGAAGGGGCCACTGAAGCTTTCTTT. Its protein is CASSTPSPEGATEAFF. J is TRBJ1-1 and V is TRBV6-8, with D possibly being TRBD1 (5 bases). This CDR3 is 16 amino acids long. The V gene lost 5 bases and the J gene lost 4 bases, with 20 bases spanning the gap. Germline V gene lookup returns CDR1 MNHGY and CDR2 SAAAGT.

This clone was counted only a few times. The V and J genes are TRBV11-3 and TRBJ2-3, with D maybe TRBD2 (6 bases). CDR1 and CDR2 (germline): SGHNT, YENEEA. V was cut by 4 bases and J by 0 bases, with 11 bases left in between. The CDR3 runs 15 residues. The CDR3 DNA reads as TGTGCCAGCAGCTCCCCGGGACTGAGCACAGATACGCAGTATTTT. Residues: CASSSPGLSTDTQYF.

This rearrangement joins TRBV9 to TRBJ1-1; D perhaps matches TRBD1 (5 bases). Trimming stripped 4 bases from V and 0 bases from J, with 13 bases between. The germline V gene encodes CDR1 SGDLS and CDR2 YYNGEE. The CDR3 covers 15 residues. The CDR3 nucleotides read TGTGCCAGCAGCCTAACCTGGGGCATGAACACTGAAGCTTTCTTT. Encoded protein: CASSLTWGMNTEAFF.